Only one count was recorded for the clone carrying this TCR beta chain. Its antigen is undetermined. A single record per CDR3 protein comes from TCRdb applying MiXCR to the reads. The top ten hold roughly 13% of the sample, which has some 450,000 distinct CDR3 sequences, approximately 33% seen once. The data belong to a study of T cell repertoires in cytomegalovirus infection. Study-wide context: Public TCR beta signatures were indicative of both CMV infection and a matching HLA type.

Study outcomes and limitations: It was HLA-C-restricted CMV-specific TCR beta clonotypes that dominated the response ex vivo.

Looked up from germline, CDR1 is LGHDT and CDR2 is YNNKEL (reference sequence). V was shortened by 4 bases and J by 9 bases, with 10 bases between the two germline ends. The CDR3 consists of 12 residues. The material sequenced was PBMCs. The receptor was derived from a human donor in good health (CMV status not recorded). Some clones in this sample may be carry-over from other donors' samples. The chain has TRBV3-1 and TRBJ2-1, with D maybe TRBD2 (6 bases). The CDR3 protein is CASSRSSAEQFF. As DNA, the CDR3 is TGTGCCAGCAGCCGCTCTAGCGCTGAGCAGTTCTTC.